Following are 21 T cell receptor beta chains from one sample sequenced in a study of immune cell composition in non-small cell lung cancer. The normal lung sample lay at least 3 cm, and maximally far, from the tumour. Here immunoSEQ multiplex PCR was the method, and the copy in TCRdb shows in-frame clones only, minus some. The sample consists of 5,100 or so clones, roughly 90% of them appearing once. Sequenced material: non-adjacent lung tissue. These receptors originate from a human donor with non-small cell lung cancer. Some clones in this sample may be carry-over from other donors' samples.

The chain joins TRBV6-1 to TRBJ2-7; 8 bases match TRBD1. This CDR3 region has 16 residues. Germline loops: CDR1 MNHNS, CDR2 SASEGT. J gave up 0 bases and V 4 bases, and 8 bases lay outside the gene matches. DNA of the CDR3: TGTGCCAGCAGTGCATTCGGACAGGGAAGCTCCTACGAGCAGTACTTC. This translates into CASSAFGQGSSYEQYF.

V gene TRBV28 combines with J gene TRBJ2-3; D may be TRBD2 (7 bases). CDR3 length equals 15 residues. Germline V gene sequence: CDR1 MDHEN, CDR2 SYDVKM. Trimming left V 5 bases short and J 5 bases short, with 17 bases between. CDR3 sequence reads: CASSTPGAGVDTQYF. CDR3 coding DNA: TGTGCCAGCAGTACCCCGGGGGCGGGAGTAGATACGCAGTATTTT.

Here the CDR3 reads CASTSSGVSTDTQYF. CDR3 bases: TGTGCCAGCACCTCCAGCGGGGTGAGCACAGATACGCAGTATTTT. The chain recombines TRBV6-5 with TRBJ2-3; TRBD2 aligns across 7 bases. From germline, CDR1 is MNHEY and CDR2 SVGAGI. The ends lost 7 bases at V and 0 bases at J; junction bases unmatched: 7. This CDR3 region has 15 residues.

This clone was found a few times. The chain combines TRBV28 with TRBJ2-1, with D possibly TRBD2 on 5 matching bases. Trimming took off 4 bases at V and 9 bases at J, with 10 bases between the two ends. This CDR3 contains 12 residues. Germline CDR1 is MDHEN and CDR2 is SYDVKM. The CDR3 here is CASSSLSVEQFF. DNA of the CDR3: TGTGCCAGCAGTTCCCTTAGCGTTGAGCAGTTCTTC.

The chain is built from TRBV6-5 and TRBJ1-3, with D possibly TRBD1 on 6 matching bases. This CDR3 has 14 amino acids. The V and J ends lost 5 bases and 3 bases respectively, with 11 bases between them. Germline V gene lookup returns CDR1 MNHEY and CDR2 SVGAGI. The CDR3 DNA follows: TGTGCCAGCAGTCGGACAGTAGGTGGAAACACCATATATTTT. Translated: CASSRTVGGNTIYF.

The J gene is TRBJ1-3, the V gene TRBV7-2, with TRBD1 identical over 7 bases. This CDR3 comprises 14 residues. The germline gives CDR1 SGHTA, CDR2 FQGNSA. V dropped 4 bases and J dropped 4; count of bases not matched to a gene: 4. The CDR3 coding sequence is TGTGCCAGCAGCTATCCGGGACAGGGAAACACCATATATTTT. This encodes CASSYPGQGNTIYF.

This clone was seen once. V is TRBV4-1 and J is TRBJ2-1; 14 nucleotides match TRBD2. The germline CDR1 and CDR2 sequences are MGHRA and YSYEKL. The J segment lost 9 bases and the V segment lost 1 base, leaving 14 bases of the junction unmatched. CDR3 length: 19 amino acids. CDR3 sequence reads: CASSQGPGGLAGVIGEQFF. The CDR3, as DNA: TGCGCCAGCAGCCAAGGCCCCGGGGGACTAGCGGGAGTCATCGGTGAGCAGTTCTTC.

The chain employs TRBV2 and TRBJ2-3; D ambiguous. CDR1 is SNHLY, CDR2 FYNNEI, per germline. The CDR3 consists of 12 residues. Trimming took 7 bases from V and 2 from J, leaving 7 bases between them. The CDR3 loop is CASKPFTDTQYF. The CDR3 bases are TGTGCCAGCAAGCCTTTCACAGATACGCAGTATTTT. The full variable domain, completed using reference TRBV2 and TRBJ2-3, is EPEVTQTPSHQVTQMGQEVILRCVPISNHLYFYWYRQILGQKVEFLVSFYNNEISEKSEIFDDQFSVERPDGSNFTLKIRSTKLEDSAMYFCASKPFTDTQYFGPGTRLTVL.

The J gene is TRBJ1-1, the V gene TRBV10-3, with D possibly TRBD1 on 5 matching bases. This CDR3 is built from 12 residues. The V end lost 3 bases, the J end lost 4 bases, and 6 bases lay between the germline ends. Germline assignment: CDR1 ENHRY and CDR2 SYGVKD. CDR3 amino acids: CAISDGGTEAFF. CDR3 nucleotide sequence: TGTGCCATCAGTGACGGGGGCACTGAAGCTTTCTTT.

On this clone itself: An end of the junction does not agree with germline; a read error may underlie this. This chain connects TRBV4-3 to TRBJ2-3, with TRBD2 as a possible D gene (5 bases). The CDR3 length is 14 residues. The germline V gene encodes CDR1 LGHNA and CDR2 YSLEER. CDR3 loop: CASSQGQDSDTQYF. CDR3 DNA sequence: TGCGCCAGCAGTCAAGGGCAGGACTCAGATACGCAGTATTTT.

The chain joins TRBV30 to TRBJ2-3; 10 nucleotides line up with TRBD1. Germline values: CDR1 GTSNPN, CDR2 SVGIG (reference sequence). CDR3 size: 14 residues. After removal of 1 base from V and 7 bases from J, the junction contained 5 bases not matched to a gene. The CDR3 region is CAWSGTGGSYTQYF. As DNA, the CDR3 is TGTGCCTGGAGTGGGACAGGGGGTTCCTATACGCAGTATTTT.

This chain connects TRBV29-1 to TRBJ2-7; the D gene is possibly TRBD1 (6 bases). V lost 3 bases and J lost 2, with 14 bases in between. The CDR3 loop spans 14 amino acids. In germline, CDR1 is SQVTM, CDR2 ANQGSEA. CDR3 coding DNA: TGCAGCGTTGAGGGCGGTCAGGGGCCCTACGAGCAGTACTTC. This sequence encodes CSVEGGQGPYEQYF.

This clone appeared a single time. This chain uses TRBV4-2 with TRBJ2-1, with D tentatively TRBD1 (6 bases). This CDR3 is built from 16 residues. In germline, CDR1 is LGHNA, CDR2 YNFKEQ. The germline V and J ends were trimmed by 1 base and 6 bases, with 16 bases remaining between them. For the CDR3, the DNA is TGTGCCAGCAGCCAAGGAGTAGGGGGAGCCCTCAATGAGCAGTTCTTC. Translation gives CASSQGVGGALNEQFF.

The chain joins TRBV28 to TRBJ1-3; a weak D match, TRBD1 (6 bases). Trimming left V 8 bases short and J 3 bases short, with 11 bases between. The CDR3 sequence is 13 residues long. The germline V gene encodes CDR1 MDHEN and CDR2 SYDVKM. CDR3 amino acids: CASRGADGNTIYF. CDR3 sequence (DNA): TGTGCCAGCCGGGGGGCAGATGGAAACACCATATATTTT.

V usage is TRBV6-5 and J usage is TRBJ1-1; D gene unclear. This CDR3 comprises 13 residues. The V end was cut by 0 bases, the J end by 8 bases, with 10 bases between. The germline CDR1 and CDR2 sequences are MNHEY and SVGAGI. CDR3 in DNA: TGTGCCAGCAGTTACTCGAATCAGGCCGAAGCTTTCTTT. Its protein is CASSYSNQAEAFF.

The chain couples TRBV11-2 to TRBJ2-3; D is uncertain. Germline values: CDR1 SGHAT, CDR2 FQNNGV. The V gene lost 4 bases and the J gene lost 3 bases, with 8 bases spanning the gap. There are 13 residues in the CDR3. CDR3 region: CASSYTSTDTQYF. The CDR3 bases are TGTGCCAGCAGCTACACATCTACAGATACGCAGTATTTT.

This clone was detected a few times. Here the CDR3 reads CSVDSLRTEAFF. The DNA of the CDR3 is TGCAGCGTTGATTCACTTCGCACTGAAGCTTTCTTT. The chain couples TRBV29-1 to TRBJ1-1; D is ambiguous. Deletions cut 3 bases from V and 4 bases from J, with 9 bases between. The CDR3 is 12 amino acids. Per the germline V gene, CDR1 is SQVTM and CDR2 is ANQGSEA.

The chain carries TRBV6-5 and TRBJ2-7; 9 bases agree with TRBD2. In germline, CDR1 is MNHEY, CDR2 SVGAGI. The length of the CDR3 is 12 residues. V was pared by 4 bases and J by 5 bases, with 0 bases of the junction left unmatched. CDR3 sequence reads: CASSSSGDEQYF. The CDR3 DNA is TGTGCCAGCAGTTCTAGCGGGGACGAGCAGTACTTC.

CDR3 coding DNA: TGTGCCTGGCAGATTAAACAGGGTGGTGGCTACGAGCAGTACTTC. Translating gives CAWQIKQGGGYEQYF. The chain is built from TRBV30 and TRBJ2-7; the D gene is possibly TRBD1 (6 bases). The CDR3 has 15 residues. CDR1 is GTSNPN and CDR2 is SVGIG in the germline V gene (reference sequence). Trimming removed 5 bases at V and 3 bases at J, with 20 bases between.

This clone appeared once. The chain employs TRBV7-3 and TRBJ2-3, with 10 nucleotides matching TRBD2. Germline-derived CDR1 and CDR2 are SGHTA and FQGTGA. The CDR3 contains 16 residues. J lost 4 bases, V lost 2 bases, and 6 bases had no gene match. CDR3 sequence: CASSLVEAGGPDTQYF. The CDR3 bases are TGTGCCAGCAGCTTAGTCGAAGCGGGAGGGCCAGATACGCAGTATTTT.

V usage is TRBV6-5 and J usage is TRBJ1-5; TRBD1 matches 10 bases. The CDR3 spans 15 residues. Trimming took 0 bases from V and 6 from J; bases not matched to a gene: 2. Per the germline V gene, CDR1 is MNHEY and CDR2 is SVGAGI. Here the CDR3 reads CASSYSTGGGQPQHF. In nucleotides, the CDR3 is TGTGCCAGCAGTTACTCGACAGGGGGCGGTCAGCCCCAGCATTTT.